This TCR beta chain was sequenced for a study of OX40 agonist ivuxolimab in advanced cancers. Background on the study: Aged about 20 to 80 with a mean of roughly 63 years, they were 82.7% male.

Profiling relied on immunoSEQ multiplex PCR, and the TCRdb table lists in-frame clones only, not all of them. The table has more than 30,000 clones, approximately 89% seen once; the top ten hold 0.9% to 0.95%. Germline CDR1 WSHSY, CDR2 SAAADI. After removal of 6 bases from V and 7 bases from J, the junction contained 8 bases not matched to a gene. CDR3 size: 13 residues. The origin of this receptor is an adult with an advanced solid tumor such as melanoma, head and neck, liver or kidney cancer. The chain couples TRBV10-2 to TRBJ1-1; TRBD1 matches 7 bases. This specimen was CD4+ or CD8+ T cells sorted from blood, taken in a trial of the OX40 agonist ivuxolimab. The chain's CDR3 is CASRKRTGHEAFF. In nucleotides, the CDR3 is TGCGCCAGCAGAAAGCGGACAGGCCATGAAGCTTTCTTT.